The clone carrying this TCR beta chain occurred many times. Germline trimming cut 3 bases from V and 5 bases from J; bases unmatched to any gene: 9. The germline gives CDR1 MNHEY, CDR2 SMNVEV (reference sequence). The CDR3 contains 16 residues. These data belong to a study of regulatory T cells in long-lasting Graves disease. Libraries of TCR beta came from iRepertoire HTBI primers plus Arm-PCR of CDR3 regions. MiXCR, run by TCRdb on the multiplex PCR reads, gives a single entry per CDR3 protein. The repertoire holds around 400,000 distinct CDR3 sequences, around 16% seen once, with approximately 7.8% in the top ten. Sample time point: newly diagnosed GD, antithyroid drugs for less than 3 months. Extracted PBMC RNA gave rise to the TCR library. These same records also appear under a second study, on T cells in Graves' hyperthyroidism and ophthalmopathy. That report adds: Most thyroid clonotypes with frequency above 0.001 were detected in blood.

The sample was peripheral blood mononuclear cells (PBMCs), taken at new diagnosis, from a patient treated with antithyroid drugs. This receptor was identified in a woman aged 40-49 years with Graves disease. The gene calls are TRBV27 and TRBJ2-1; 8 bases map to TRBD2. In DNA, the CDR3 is TGTGCCAGCAGTTTCTTAACCGGGACTAGGAACAATGAGCAGTTCTTC. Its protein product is CASSFLTGTRNNEQFF.